The T cell receptor beta chain under discussion was sequenced for a study of blood T cell repertoires in COVID-19. About the study: PBMCs, B-cell-depleted T cells, or T cells provided the cDNA or gDNA that made up the material.

Per the original methods: How many nucleated cells were present was estimated from reference gene primer amplification. The protocol was immunoSEQ multiplex PCR, while the TCRdb copy is restricted to in-frame clones and leaves out a portion. V and J calls and clone size come straight from that table; D and trimming were deduced from the DNA. There are hundreds of thousands of clones in the sample; 90% occur only once, and roughly 1.5% lies in the top ten. CDR1 KGHDR and CDR2 SFDVKD come from the germline V gene. The ends lost 3 bases at V and 3 bases at J; junction bases unmatched: 7. The CDR3 extends over 16 amino acids. Individuals aged about 18 to 90 years were recruited from fewer than 30 US areas. Cohorts were assigned according to the clinical history that participants reported.

This receptor was taken from a woman aged 18-35 years with acute COVID-19. What was sequenced was PBMCs or T cells enriched from blood (not recorded which). The rearrangement joins TRBV24-1 to TRBJ1-5; 7 nucleotides align to TRBD1. The CDR3 loop reads CATSDARDSPNQPQHF. For the CDR3, the DNA is TGTGCCACCAGTGATGCTAGGGACAGCCCCAATCAGCCCCAGCATTTT.